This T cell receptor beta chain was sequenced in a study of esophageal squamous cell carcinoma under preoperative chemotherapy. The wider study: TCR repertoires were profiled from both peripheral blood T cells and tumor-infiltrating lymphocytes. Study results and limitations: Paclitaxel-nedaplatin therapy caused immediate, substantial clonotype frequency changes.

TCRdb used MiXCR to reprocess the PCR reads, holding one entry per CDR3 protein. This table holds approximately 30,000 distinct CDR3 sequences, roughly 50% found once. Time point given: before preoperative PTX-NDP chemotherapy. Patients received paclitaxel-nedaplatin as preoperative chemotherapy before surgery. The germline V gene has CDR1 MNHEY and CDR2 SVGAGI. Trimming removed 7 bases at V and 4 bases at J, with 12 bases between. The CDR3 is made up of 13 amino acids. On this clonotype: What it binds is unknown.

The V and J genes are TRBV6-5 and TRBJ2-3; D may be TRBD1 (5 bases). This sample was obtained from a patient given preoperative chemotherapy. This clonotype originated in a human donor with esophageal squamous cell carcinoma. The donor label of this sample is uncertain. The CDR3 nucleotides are TGTGCCAGCAATTCCAGGGATGCAGATACGCAGTATTTT. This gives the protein CASNSRDADTQYF.